These 8 T cell receptor beta chains originate from one sample sequenced in a study of CD8+ T cells in alopecia areata (dated by TCRdb to 2016 to 2019). Library preparation was by the immunoSEQ multiplex PCR assay. For TCR sequencing, RNA was extracted from every sample and reverse transcribed into cDNA to serve as template. TCRdb retrieved this table from immuneACCESS and kept in-frame rearrangements only. Not all clones are present; in checked studies, unresolved V genes account for under half, and no reason is known for the remainder. In this sample the table shows fewer than 200,000 clones, 59% of which occur a single time. 14% to 15% of the sample is held by the ten biggest clonotypes. The label giving this sample's time point can be read as: baseline before oral tofacitinib. Sequences were derived from CD4+ T cells sorted from blood, sampled at week 0. The source is a human donor with alopecia areata.

This clone has a count of ten or more. This chain uses TRBV10-3 with TRBJ1-5; D ambiguous. The length of the CDR3 is 15 residues. Trimming stripped 4 bases from V and 4 bases from J, with 14 bases between. CDR1 is ENHRY and CDR2 is SYGVKD in the germline V gene. CDR3 amino acids: CAISVEGGPNQPQHF. CDR3 coding DNA: TGTGCCATCAGTGTTGAGGGAGGGCCTAATCAGCCCCAGCATTTT.

This clone was recorded at least ten times. The gene calls are TRBV6-1 and TRBJ1-4; the match to TRBD1 covers 8 bases. Trimming removed 7 bases from V and 8 bases from J; junction bases left unmatched: 9. The CDR3 is 14 residues long. CDR1 is MNHNS and CDR2 is SASEGT in the germline V gene. The CDR3 nucleotides are TGTGCCAGCATTGCAGGGGGCACGGACGAAAAACTGTTTTTT. Translated: CASIAGGTDEKLFF.

In this sample, this clone turned up a few times. The chain joins TRBV6-5 to TRBJ1-1, with unresolved D. CDR1 is MNHEY, CDR2 SVGAGI, per germline. The length of the CDR3 is 16 residues. The germline V and J ends were trimmed by 0 bases and 4 bases, with 15 bases remaining between them. The CDR3 region has the DNA TGTGCCAGCAGTTACTCGGCGGGGTACAGCGCCACTGAAGCTTTCTTT. Protein sequence: CASSYSAGYSATEAFF.

This chain links TRBV28 with TRBJ2-7; D is ambiguous. V shed 2 bases and J shed 5 bases, with 7 bases lying between them. This CDR3 has 12 residues. The germline CDR1 and CDR2 sequences are MDHEN and SYDVKM. The CDR3 sequence: CASSLNRNEQYF. DNA of the CDR3: TGTGCCAGCAGTTTAAACCGAAACGAGCAGTACTTC. The whole variable domain, filled in from reference TRBV28 and TRBJ2-7, reads DVKVTQSSRYLVKRTGEKVFLECVQDMDHENMFWYRQDPGLGLRLIYFSYDVKMKEKGDIPEGYSVSREKKERFSLILESASTNQTSMYLCASSLNRNEQYFGPGTRLTVT.

A single count supports this clone. This chain connects TRBV6-5 to TRBJ2-2; D gene uncertain. This CDR3 region has 12 residues. Germline V CDR1 and CDR2: MNHEY, SVGAGI. With 2 bases removed from V and 8 bases from J, the gap between germline ends came to 6 bases. The chain's CDR3 is CASSYREGELFF. The CDR3 DNA reads as TGTGCCAGCAGTTACCGTGAAGGGGAGCTGTTTTTT.

V and J are TRBV5-6 and TRBJ2-7; TRBD1 agrees at 7 bases. Losses at the gene ends were 2 bases for V and 4 bases for J; bases not matched to a gene: 12. This CDR3 has 16 amino acids. The germline gives CDR1 SGHDT, CDR2 YYEEEE. The CDR3 reads CASSLNRDSLKYEQYF. In DNA, the CDR3 is TGTGCCAGCAGCTTAAACCGGGACAGTTTAAAGTACGAGCAGTACTTC.

The V and J genes are TRBV19 and TRBJ1-5; TRBD1 matches at 8 bases. The CDR3 is made up of 18 amino acids. V lost 6 bases to trimming and J lost 0 bases; unmatched junction nucleotides: 13. Germline V gene sequence: CDR1 LNHDA, CDR2 SQIVND (reference sequence). The DNA of the CDR3 is TGTGCCAGTAGACTCCGGGACAGGACCCTCTATAGCAATCAGCCCCAGCATTTT. Translated: CASRLRDRTLYSNQPQHF.

V gene TRBV7-6 combines with J gene TRBJ2-5; maybe TRBD1 (6 bases). CDR3 length: 16 amino acids. V was pared by 1 base and J by 5 bases, with 17 bases between. Germline loops: CDR1 SGHVS, CDR2 FNYEAQ. This chain's CDR3 is CASSLGVGGVLETQYF. In DNA form, the CDR3 reads TGTGCCAGCAGCTTAGGGGTAGGGGGTGTGTTGGAGACCCAGTACTTC.